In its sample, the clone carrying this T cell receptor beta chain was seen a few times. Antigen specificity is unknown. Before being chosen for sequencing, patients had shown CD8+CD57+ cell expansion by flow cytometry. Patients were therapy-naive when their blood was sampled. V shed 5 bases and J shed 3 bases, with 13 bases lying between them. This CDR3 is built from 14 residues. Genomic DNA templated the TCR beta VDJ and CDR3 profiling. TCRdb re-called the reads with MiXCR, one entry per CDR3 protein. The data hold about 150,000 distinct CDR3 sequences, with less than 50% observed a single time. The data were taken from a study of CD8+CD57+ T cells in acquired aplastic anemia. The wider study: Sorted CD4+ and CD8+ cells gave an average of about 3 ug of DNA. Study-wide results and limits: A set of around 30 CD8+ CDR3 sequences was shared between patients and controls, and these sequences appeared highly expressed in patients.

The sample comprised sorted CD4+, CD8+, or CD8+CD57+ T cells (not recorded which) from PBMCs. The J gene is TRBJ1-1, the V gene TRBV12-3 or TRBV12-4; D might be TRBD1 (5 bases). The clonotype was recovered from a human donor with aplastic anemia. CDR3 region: CASSPRGRDTEAFF. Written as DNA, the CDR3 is TGTGCCAGCAGTCCCAGAGGCAGGGACACTGAAGCTTTCTTT.